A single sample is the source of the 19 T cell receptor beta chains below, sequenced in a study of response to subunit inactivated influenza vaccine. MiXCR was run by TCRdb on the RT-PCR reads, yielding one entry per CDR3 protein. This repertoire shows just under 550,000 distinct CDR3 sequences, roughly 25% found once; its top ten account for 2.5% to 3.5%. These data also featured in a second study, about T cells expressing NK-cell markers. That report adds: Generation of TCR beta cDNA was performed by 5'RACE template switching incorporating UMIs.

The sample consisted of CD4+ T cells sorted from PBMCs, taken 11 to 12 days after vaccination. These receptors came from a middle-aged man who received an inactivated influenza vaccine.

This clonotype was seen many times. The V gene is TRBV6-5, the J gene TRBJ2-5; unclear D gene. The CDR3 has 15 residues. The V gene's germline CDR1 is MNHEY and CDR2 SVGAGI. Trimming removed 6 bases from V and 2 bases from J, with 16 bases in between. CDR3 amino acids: CASRLDARKQETQYF. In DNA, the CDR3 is TGTGCCAGCAGGTTGGACGCCAGAAAACAAGAGACCCAGTACTTC.

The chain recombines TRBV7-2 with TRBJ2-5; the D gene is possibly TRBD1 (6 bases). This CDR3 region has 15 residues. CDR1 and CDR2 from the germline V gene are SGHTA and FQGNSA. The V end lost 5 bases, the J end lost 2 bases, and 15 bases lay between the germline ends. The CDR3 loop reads CASSPGVNPQETQYF. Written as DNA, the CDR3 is TGTGCCAGCAGCCCAGGGGTCAACCCTCAAGAGACCCAGTACTTC.

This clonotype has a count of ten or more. CDR3 bases: TGTGCCAGCAGAAAGACAAGACGGACAGATACGCAGTATTTT. Translated, it gives CASRKTRRTDTQYF. The V call is TRBV27, the J call TRBJ2-3; D call uncertain. With 6 bases removed from V and 3 bases from J, the gap between germline ends came to 13 bases. Germline CDR1 reads MNHEY; CDR2 reads SMNVEV (reference sequence). The CDR3 spans 14 residues.

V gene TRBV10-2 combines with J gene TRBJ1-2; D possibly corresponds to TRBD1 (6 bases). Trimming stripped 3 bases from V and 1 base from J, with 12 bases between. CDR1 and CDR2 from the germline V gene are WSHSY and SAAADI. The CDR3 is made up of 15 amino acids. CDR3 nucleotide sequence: TGCGCCAGCAGTGAAACCGGGACACTTAACTATGGCTACACCTTC. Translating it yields CASSETGTLNYGYTF.

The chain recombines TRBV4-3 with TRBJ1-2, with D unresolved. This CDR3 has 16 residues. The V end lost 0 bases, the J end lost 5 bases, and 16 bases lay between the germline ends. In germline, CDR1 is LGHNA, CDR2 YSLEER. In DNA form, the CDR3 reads TGCGCCAGCAGCCAAGATCGGGCGGGATCGGCTTATGGCTACACCTTC. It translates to CASSQDRAGSAYGYTF.

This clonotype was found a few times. The CDR3 reads CASSLAFRDHEQYF. The DNA for the CDR3 is TGTGCCAGCAGCTTAGCTTTCAGGGACCACGAGCAGTACTTC. V gene TRBV11-3 combines with J gene TRBJ2-7; D may be TRBD1 or TRBD2 (5 bases each). From germline, CDR1 is SGHNT and CDR2 YENEEA. The CDR3 has 14 amino acids. Trimming cost V 1 base and J 5 bases, with 12 bases left between them.

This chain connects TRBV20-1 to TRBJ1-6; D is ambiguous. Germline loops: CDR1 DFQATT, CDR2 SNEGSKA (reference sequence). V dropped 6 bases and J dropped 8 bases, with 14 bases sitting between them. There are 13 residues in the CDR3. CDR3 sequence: CSAVTRVDSPLHF. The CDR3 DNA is TGCAGTGCGGTGACCCGGGTTGATTCACCCCTCCACTTT.

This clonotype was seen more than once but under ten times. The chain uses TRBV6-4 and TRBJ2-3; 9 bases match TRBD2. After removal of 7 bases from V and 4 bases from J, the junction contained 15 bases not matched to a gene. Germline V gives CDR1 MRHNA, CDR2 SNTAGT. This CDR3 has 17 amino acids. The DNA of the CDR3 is TGTGCCAGCACCCCGGTGGTACCTAGCGGGAAATCAGATACGCAGTATTTT. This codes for CASTPVVPSGKSDTQYF.

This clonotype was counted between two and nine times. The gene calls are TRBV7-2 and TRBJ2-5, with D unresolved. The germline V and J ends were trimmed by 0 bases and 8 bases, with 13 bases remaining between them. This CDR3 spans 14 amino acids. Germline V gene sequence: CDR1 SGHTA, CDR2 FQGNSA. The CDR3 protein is CASSLARRSGTQYF. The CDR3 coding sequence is TGTGCCAGCAGCTTAGCGCGACGGTCCGGAACCCAGTACTTC. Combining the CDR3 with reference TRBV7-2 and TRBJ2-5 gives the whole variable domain GAGVSQSPSNKVTEKGKDVELRCDPISGHTALYWYRQSLGQGLEFLIYFQGNSAPDKSGLPSDRFSAERTGGSVSTLTIQRTQQEDSAVYLCASSLARRSGTQYFGPGTRLLVL.

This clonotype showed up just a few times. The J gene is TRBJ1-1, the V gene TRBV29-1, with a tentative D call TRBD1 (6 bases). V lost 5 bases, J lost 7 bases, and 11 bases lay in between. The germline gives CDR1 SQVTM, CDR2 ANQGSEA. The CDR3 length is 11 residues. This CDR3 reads CSVQRGFEAFF. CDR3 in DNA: TGCAGCGTTCAGAGGGGGTTTGAAGCTTTCTTT.

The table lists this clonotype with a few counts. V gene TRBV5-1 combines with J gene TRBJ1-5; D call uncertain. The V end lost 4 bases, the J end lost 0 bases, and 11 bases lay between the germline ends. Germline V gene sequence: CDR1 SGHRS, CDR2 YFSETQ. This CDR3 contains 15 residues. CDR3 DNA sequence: TGCGCCAGCAGCCCCGGCGGGGATAGCAATCAGCCCCAGCATTTT. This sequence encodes CASSPGGDSNQPQHF.

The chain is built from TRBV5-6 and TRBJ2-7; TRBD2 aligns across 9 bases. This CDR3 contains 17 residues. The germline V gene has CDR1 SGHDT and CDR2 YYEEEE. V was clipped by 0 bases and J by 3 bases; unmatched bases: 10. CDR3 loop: CASSLAGRTSAYYEQYF. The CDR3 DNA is TGTGCCAGCAGCTTGGCCGGTCGGACTAGCGCGTACTACGAGCAGTACTTC.

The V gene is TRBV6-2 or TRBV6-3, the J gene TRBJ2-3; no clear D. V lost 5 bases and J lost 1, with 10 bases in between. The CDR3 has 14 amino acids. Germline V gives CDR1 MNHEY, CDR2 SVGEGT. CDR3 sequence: CASSKLRRTDTQYF. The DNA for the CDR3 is TGTGCCAGCAGTAAACTTAGACGCACAGATACGCAGTATTTT.

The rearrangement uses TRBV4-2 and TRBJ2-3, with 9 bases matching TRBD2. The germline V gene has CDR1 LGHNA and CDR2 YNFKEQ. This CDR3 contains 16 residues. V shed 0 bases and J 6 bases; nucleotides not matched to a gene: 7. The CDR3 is CASSQDVGGRGDTQYF. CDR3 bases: TGTGCCAGCAGCCAAGATGTGGGCGGGAGGGGTGATACGCAGTATTTT.

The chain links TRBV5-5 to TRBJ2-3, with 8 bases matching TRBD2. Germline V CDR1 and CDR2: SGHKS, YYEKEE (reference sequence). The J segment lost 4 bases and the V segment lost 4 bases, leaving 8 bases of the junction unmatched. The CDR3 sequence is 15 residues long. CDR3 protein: CASSLEAGAADTQYF. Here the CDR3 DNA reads TGTGCCAGCAGCCTAGAAGCGGGAGCCGCAGATACGCAGTATTTT.

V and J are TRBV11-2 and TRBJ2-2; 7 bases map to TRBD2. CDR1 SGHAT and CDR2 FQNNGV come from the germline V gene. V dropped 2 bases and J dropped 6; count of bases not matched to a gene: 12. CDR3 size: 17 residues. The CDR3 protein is CASSLRTPGLGAGELFF. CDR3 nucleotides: TGTGCCAGCAGCTTACGAACACCTGGACTAGGGGCCGGGGAGCTGTTTTTT.

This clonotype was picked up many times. The CDR3, as DNA: TGTGCCAGCAGCTTAGATCCAGGGGCAGGAGAAAAACTGTTTTTT. Its protein product is CASSLDPGAGEKLFF. The chain joins TRBV7-2 to TRBJ1-4, with D possibly being TRBD1 (6 bases). Trimming cost V 1 base and J 8 bases, with 14 bases left between them. This CDR3 spans 15 amino acids. Germline CDR1 and CDR2: SGHTA and FQGNSA.

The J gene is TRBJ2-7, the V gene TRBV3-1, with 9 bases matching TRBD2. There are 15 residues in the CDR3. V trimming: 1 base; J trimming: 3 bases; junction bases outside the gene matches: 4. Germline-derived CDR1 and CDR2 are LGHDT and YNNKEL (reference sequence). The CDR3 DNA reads TGTGCCAGCAGCCAAGTGCGACTAGCGGTCTACGAGCAGTACTTC. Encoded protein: CASSQVRLAVYEQYF.

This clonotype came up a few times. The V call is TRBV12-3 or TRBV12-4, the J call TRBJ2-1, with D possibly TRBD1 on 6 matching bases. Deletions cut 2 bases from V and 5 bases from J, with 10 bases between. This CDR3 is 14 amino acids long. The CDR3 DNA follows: TGTGCCAGCAGTTTAAGGCAGGGGAACAATGAGCAGTTCTTC. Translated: CASSLRQGNNEQFF.